This TCR beta chain was identified in a study of blood T cell dynamics during melanoma immunotherapy (dated by TCRdb to about 2020). Concerning the study at large: Patients with metastatic melanoma were treated with first-line pembrolizumab or nivolumab plus ipilimumab as standard of care in the United Kingdom. The training cohort was made up of consecutive patients, while a further independent group of patients from the same centre was pooled to form an external validation set. Peripheral T cell receptor repertoires of metastatic melanoma patients were profiled before and after one cycle of checkpoint inhibitor therapy to find early correlates of response. Paper-wide results and their limitations: Patients who later achieved disease control showed a bifurcated PBMC repertoire reorganization at W3, with increased clonality or increased diversity, unlike progressors. The relatively small sample size was acknowledged as potentially limiting generalization of the results. Whether the T cell clones behind the repertoire changes were melanoma-specific or instead reflected general immune activation was something the study could not determine.

V loses 0 bases of germline sequence and J loses 10 bases, and the interval between the two ends is 10 bases. Measured from the cysteine to the phenylalanine, the CDR3 is 14 residues long. Here the CDR3 DNA is all that survives: 42 bases in frame from base 1. CDR1 and CDR2 are read off the germline V gene as LGHNA and YSLEER. A fixed 350 ng of DNA was loaded for every bulk PBMC sample. TCR beta CDR3 sequences were amplified from genomic DNA using the immunoSEQ TCRb Assay kit according to manufacturer instructions. The KAPA Library Quantification Kit for Illumina platforms was used to quantify the pooled libraries by qPCR. Sequencing of the pooled libraries was done on an Illumina NextSeq 500, with clustering at about 0.55-1.2 pM. In the source study's methods: TCR data were analyzed using immunoSEQ ANALYZER and the R LymphoSeq package. A rearrangement efficiency score was calculated as productive divided by the sum of productive and non-productive CDR3 sequences. Clonality was measured with the Gini coefficient and diversity with the Renyi index at alpha=1, and both measures were compared pairwise between timepoints within each patient. Clonal relatedness used an edit distance of 3, and repertoire similarity used the Bhattacharyya coefficient, both computed in LymphoSeq. To classify response, a linear discriminant analysis based on week-3 changes in clonality and diversity was built using the R MASS and caret packages. This immuneACCESS table, as held by TCRdb, lists in-frame sequences with V and J called but not all clones. Of the missing ones, under half trace to an unresolved V gene in checked studies; the others have no known cause. Clonal size and the V and J genes are those of that table, whereas D and trimming came from the DNA. The sample yields about 11,000 clones; roughly 84% were counted once. The ten largest clonotypes hold almost 6.5% of the sample.

To note about this clone: There is no known antigen for this receptor. Per-base quality was not reported, and no clone a single base away is much larger than it.

This specimen's time point label, interpreted: week 3, after first cycle of checkpoint inhibitor. Blood samples were collected before treatment (T0) and at week 3 (W3), after the first cycle of checkpoint blockade. Except for a couple of patients with rapid clinical progression, response was assessed 12 weeks after the first infusion by RECIST 1.1; disease control meant complete response, partial response or stable disease. Any patient who had received prior systemic cancer treatment, was on concomitant immunosuppressant therapy or had synchronous other active malignancies was excluded. TCR beta was sequenced in both bulk PBMC and plasma cell-free DNA in order to track circulating cells as well as T cell turnover. Lymphoprep and SepMate tubes were used to isolate PBMC from blood, and red cell lysis was then performed. QIAamp DNA Blood Mini kits were used to extract DNA from PBMC and from sorted T cell subsets.

In this chain, TRBV4-3 is recombined with TRBJ1-6; there is no confident call for the D gene. Sequencing was performed on blood, taken from a patient treated with checkpoint blockade. The origin of this receptor is a human donor with melanoma. The CDR3 has the sequence CASSQDFGVSPLHF. The DNA sequence is TGCGCCAGCAGCCAAGACTTTGGGGTCTCACCCCTCCACTTT.